Listed below are T cell receptor beta chains from one sample, sequenced in a study of blood T cell repertoires in COVID-19. Generated by immunoSEQ multiplex PCR, the TCRdb table keeps only in-frame clones and is missing some. The table includes about 210,000 clones, more than 75% detected once. The specimen was peripheral blood. The receptors stem from a middle-aged woman with acute or convalescent COVID-19. Both conserved end residues are part of each CDR3. Each record gives: CDR3 protein, CDR3 DNA, D gene, V gene, J gene, clone size. A D gene is named only where the DNA matches it firmly. Some rows have no size entry. The others give once, few or many, or a class for an expanded clone.

CDR3 protein: CASSLRHVNTEAFF
CDR3 DNA: TGCGCCAGCAGCTTAAGACACGTGAACACTGAAGCTTTCTTT
D gene: .
V gene: TRBV5-1
J gene: TRBJ1-1
clone size: once

CDR3 protein: CAWKDSYSGNTIYF
CDR3 DNA: TGTGCCTGGAAGGACAGTTACTCTGGAAACACCATATATTTT
D gene: .
V gene: TRBV30
J gene: TRBJ1-3
clone size: .

CDR3 protein: CATSSNSYSGNTIYF
CDR3 DNA: TGTGCCACCAGTTCCAACAGCTACTCTGGAAACACCATATATTTT
D gene: .
V gene: TRBV24-1
J gene: TRBJ1-3
clone size: few

CDR3 protein: CASSQPPGQGVTEAFF
CDR3 DNA: TGTGCCAGCAGCCAACCTCCAGGACAGGGAGTTACTGAAGCTTTCTTT
D gene: TRBD1
V gene: TRBV6-6
J gene: TRBJ1-1
clone size: once

CDR3 protein: CASSFPLGPGELFF
CDR3 DNA: TGTGCCAGCAGCTTCCCACTAGGACCCGGGGAGCTGTTTTTT
D gene: .
V gene: TRBV7-9
J gene: TRBJ2-2
clone size: .

CDR3 protein: CASSQPSGGAGYEQYF
CDR3 DNA: TGTGCCAGCAGCCAACCTAGCGGGGGGGCCGGCTACGAGCAGTACTTC
D gene: TRBD2
V gene: TRBV14
J gene: TRBJ2-7
clone size: .

CDR3 protein: CASSSGNNEQFF
CDR3 DNA: TGTGCCAGCAGCTCGGGGAATAATGAGCAGTTCTTC
D gene: .
V gene: TRBV7-6
J gene: TRBJ2-1
clone size: .

CDR3 protein: CASSKGLACPTYNEQFF
CDR3 DNA: TGTGCCAGCAGCAAAGGACTAGCCTGTCCTACCTACAATGAGCAGTTCTTC
D gene: .
V gene: TRBV21-1
J gene: TRBJ2-1
clone size: .

CDR3 protein: CASSQKEEAGPLSTGELFF
CDR3 DNA: TGTGCCAGCAGCCAAAAAGAGGAGGCGGGACCGTTATCCACCGGGGAGCTGTTTTTT
D gene: .
V gene: TRBV4-2
J gene: TRBJ2-2
clone size: .

CDR3 protein: CASSQGSSSYNEQFF
CDR3 DNA: TGCGCCAGCAGCCAAGGAAGTAGCTCCTACAATGAGCAGTTCTTC
D gene: .
V gene: TRBV4-3
J gene: TRBJ2-1
clone size: .

CDR3 protein: CASRPSLGAGELFF
CDR3 DNA: TGTGCCAGCAGGCCGTCGCTAGGGGCCGGGGAGCTGTTTTTT
D gene: .
V gene: TRBV6-4
J gene: TRBJ2-2
clone size: .

CDR3 protein: CASSTGGGGEKLFF
CDR3 DNA: TGTGCCTCCTCGACAGGGGGAGGCGGTGAAAAACTGTTTTTT
D gene: TRBD1
V gene: TRBV24-1
J gene: TRBJ1-4
clone size: .

CDR3 protein: CASSLERLAALYEQYF
CDR3 DNA: TGTGCCAGCAGCCTGGAGCGACTAGCGGCTCTCTACGAGCAGTACTTC
D gene: TRBD2
V gene: TRBV5-6
J gene: TRBJ2-7
clone size: .

CDR3 protein: CASSIEGPYEQYF
CDR3 DNA: TGTGCCAGTAGTATCGAGGGCCCCTACGAGCAGTACTTC
D gene: .
V gene: TRBV19
J gene: TRBJ2-7
clone size: few

CDR3 protein: CASSFRGSPLHF
CDR3 DNA: TGTGCCAGCAGTTTCAGGGGATCACCCCTCCACTTT
D gene: .
V gene: TRBV27
J gene: TRBJ1-6
clone size: .

CDR3 protein: CASTLGQGGNTIYF
CDR3 DNA: TGTGCCAGTACTCTCGGGCAGGGAGGAAACACCATATATTTT
D gene: .
V gene: TRBV19
J gene: TRBJ1-3
clone size: .

CDR3 protein: CATSPRDRSYNEQFF
CDR3 DNA: TGTGCCACCAGTCCCCGGGACAGGTCCTACAATGAGCAGTTCTTC
D gene: TRBD1
V gene: TRBV24-1
J gene: TRBJ2-1
clone size: few

CDR3 protein: CASSPEGLPPNYGYTF
CDR3 DNA: TGCGCCAGCAGCCCCGAAGGACTCCCCCCAAACTATGGCTACACCTTC
D gene: .
V gene: TRBV5-1
J gene: TRBJ1-2
clone size: .

CDR3 protein: CASSVEIRGAGNSPLHF
CDR3 DNA: TGTGCCAGCAGCGTAGAGATACGGGGGGCTGGTAATTCACCCCTCCACTTT
D gene: .
V gene: TRBV9
J gene: TRBJ1-6
clone size: .

CDR3 protein: CASSPLLSAGANQETQYF
CDR3 DNA: TGTGCCAGCAGCCCACTTCTCTCCGCAGGGGCGAACCAAGAGACCCAGTACTTC
D gene: .
V gene: TRBV7-9
J gene: TRBJ2-5
clone size: .

CDR3 protein: CASSLWRGHEELFF
CDR3 DNA: TGTGCCAGCAGTTTATGGCGGGGGCACGAGGAGCTGTTTTTT
D gene: .
V gene: TRBV27
J gene: TRBJ2-2
clone size: .

CDR3 protein: CASRRSREDTGELFF
CDR3 DNA: TGCGCCAGCAGAAGATCGCGGGAGGACACCGGGGAGCTGTTTTTT
D gene: TRBD2
V gene: TRBV5-1
J gene: TRBJ2-2
clone size: .

CDR3 protein: CATSRDGTGSPLHF
CDR3 DNA: TGTGCCACCAGCAGAGATGGGACAGGTTCACCCCTCCACTTT
D gene: TRBD1
V gene: TRBV15
J gene: TRBJ1-6
clone size: .

CDR3 protein: CASSEVNRVIGYTF
CDR3 DNA: TGTGCCAGCAGTGAAGTCAACAGGGTGATTGGCTACACCTTC
D gene: .
V gene: TRBV6-1
J gene: TRBJ1-2
clone size: .

CDR3 protein: CASSLGEAIQETQYF
CDR3 DNA: TGTGCCAGCAGCTTAGGGGAGGCGATCCAAGAGACCCAGTACTTC
D gene: .
V gene: TRBV7-9
J gene: TRBJ2-5
clone size: .

CDR3 protein: CASTRDSPLHF
CDR3 DNA: TGTGCCAGCACAAGAGATTCACCCCTCCACTTT
D gene: .
V gene: TRBV6-6
J gene: TRBJ1-6
clone size: .

CDR3 protein: CASNALGLAAYEQYF
CDR3 DNA: TGTGCCAGCAATGCACTGGGACTAGCCGCCTACGAGCAGTACTTC
D gene: TRBD2
V gene: TRBV11-2
J gene: TRBJ2-7
clone size: .

CDR3 protein: CASRDRGGYTF
CDR3 DNA: TGTGCCAGTCGGGACAGGGGAGGCTACACCTTC
D gene: TRBD1
V gene: TRBV27
J gene: TRBJ1-2
clone size: .

CDR3 protein: CASTTRQGLGNEQYF
CDR3 DNA: TGTGCCAGCACCACGCGACAGGGCCTCGGCAACGAGCAGTACTTC
D gene: TRBD1
V gene: TRBV6-5
J gene: TRBJ2-7
clone size: .

CDR3 protein: CATSRGTVQGSQDYGYTF
CDR3 DNA: TGTGCCACCAGCAGAGGTACGGTACAGGGATCCCAGGACTATGGCTACACCTTC
D gene: .
V gene: TRBV15
J gene: TRBJ1-2
clone size: once

CDR3 protein: CASSFRSGVGEQYF
CDR3 DNA: TGTGCCAGCAGCTTTAGATCAGGGGTAGGCGAGCAGTACTTC
D gene: .
V gene: TRBV7-8
J gene: TRBJ2-7
clone size: .

CDR3 protein: CASSLGQTRYEQYF
CDR3 DNA: TGTGCCAGCAGCTTAGGTCAAACACGCTACGAGCAGTACTTC
D gene: .
V gene: TRBV7-8
J gene: TRBJ2-7
clone size: .

CDR3 protein: CASTPPRAGVRDTEAFF
CDR3 DNA: TGTGCCAGTACTCCTCCGCGGGCAGGGGTGAGGGACACTGAAGCTTTCTTT
D gene: .
V gene: TRBV19
J gene: TRBJ1-1
clone size: few